The following is a T cell receptor beta chain sequence with its context. Antigen unknown. Germline V gene sequence: CDR1 SGDLS, CDR2 YYNGEE. This CDR3 region has 12 residues. Trimming cost V 3 bases and J 13 bases; bases outside gene matches: 4. The data were taken from a study of PD-1 blockade in classical Hodgkin lymphoma. Findings and limits, study-wide: Nivolumab initiated under 1 year post-ASCT led to patient exclusion. Newly diagnosed patients were said to have less baseline TCR diversity than healthy donors did. Newly diagnosed patients had diversity similar to the baseline diversity of complete responders. By C4D1 there was a significant rise in CD4+ TCR diversity but not in CD8+ TCR diversity.

Repertoires were generated with immunoSEQ multiplex PCR, while TCRdb's copy carries only in-frame clones and drops some. This table holds over 80,000 clones, roughly 90% found once. All trial patients relapsed after autologous stem cell transplantation. The chain combines TRBV9 with TRBJ2-1, with 10 bases that match TRBD1. The sample in question was peripheral blood mononuclear cells (PBMCs), obtained at baseline. The clonotype comes from a human donor with classical Hodgkin lymphoma. As DNA, the CDR3 is TGTGCCAGCAGCGGGGACAGGGGACAACAGTTCTTC. Translated: CASSGDRGQQFF. Variable domain in full (rest from reference TRBV9 and TRBJ2-1): DSGVTQTPKHLITATGQRVTLRCSPRSGDLSVYWYQQSLDQGLQFLIQYYNGEERAKGNILERFSAQQFPDLHSELNLSSLELGDSALYFCASSGDRGQQFFGPGTRLTVL.